The present T cell receptor (beta chain) was sequenced within a study of cytomegalovirus exposure and HLA in healthy donors. Notes on the study in general: Within an earlier analysis, most TCR beta V segments proved productive either about 87% or about 30% of the time.

The study ran its PCR with 60 Vbeta and 13 Jbeta primers. TCRdb keeps only in-frame clones here, not all; method: immunoSEQ multiplex PCR. The sample carries 150,000 to 200,000 clones, 82% recorded once. The CDR3 totals 13 residues. The V gene lost 0 bases and the J gene lost 6 bases, with 6 bases spanning the gap. Germline V CDR1 and CDR2: SGDLS, YYNGEE. In its sample, this clone was seen once. What it binds is unknown. Sequencing was performed on PBMCs. The chain links TRBV9 to TRBJ2-2; D is unclear. This clonotype was sampled from a woman aged 45 to 65 in good health and CMV-seropositive. The CDR3 here is CASSVGPAGELFF. Here the CDR3 DNA reads TGTGCCAGCAGCGTAGGGCCCGCCGGGGAGCTGTTTTTT.